These 2 T cell receptor beta chains were sequenced from one sample in a study of blood T cells in healthy people across ages. It was with a sample-barcoded 5' primer and a J-beta primer mix that a second PCR of about 6 to 11 cycles was run. Via MiXCR, TCRdb re-called the 5' RACE reads, giving one row per CDR3 protein. The sample includes about a million distinct CDR3 sequences, approximately 50% of them seen just once. The source material was blood. Source of these receptors: a woman aged 55 to 70 in good health.

The V and J genes are TRBV2 and TRBJ1-2; 8 bases map to TRBD1. This CDR3 region has 14 residues. J lost 3 bases, V lost 5 bases, and 5 bases had no gene match. Per the germline V gene, CDR1 is SNHLY and CDR2 is FYNNEI. The CDR3 here is CASSPETGDYGYTF. In nucleotides, the CDR3 is TGTGCCAGCAGTCCTGAGACAGGGGACTATGGCTACACCTTC. The full variable domain, rest sourced from reference TRBV2 and TRBJ1-2, is EPEVTQTPSHQVTQMGQEVILRCVPISNHLYFYWYRQILGQKVEFLVSFYNNEISEKSEIFDDQFSVERPDGSNFTLKIRSTKLEDSAMYFCASSPETGDYGYTFGSGTRLTVV.

This clonotype was picked up many times. The J gene is TRBJ2-5, the V gene TRBV27, with D possibly being TRBD1 (6 bases). In germline, CDR1 is MNHEY, CDR2 SMNVEV (reference sequence). V was shortened by 3 bases and J by 2 bases, with 10 bases between the two germline ends. The CDR3 spans 14 residues. CDR3 DNA sequence: TGTGCCAGCAGTTTTACAGGGTCTCAAGAGACCCAGTACTTC. Translated: CASSFTGSQETQYF.